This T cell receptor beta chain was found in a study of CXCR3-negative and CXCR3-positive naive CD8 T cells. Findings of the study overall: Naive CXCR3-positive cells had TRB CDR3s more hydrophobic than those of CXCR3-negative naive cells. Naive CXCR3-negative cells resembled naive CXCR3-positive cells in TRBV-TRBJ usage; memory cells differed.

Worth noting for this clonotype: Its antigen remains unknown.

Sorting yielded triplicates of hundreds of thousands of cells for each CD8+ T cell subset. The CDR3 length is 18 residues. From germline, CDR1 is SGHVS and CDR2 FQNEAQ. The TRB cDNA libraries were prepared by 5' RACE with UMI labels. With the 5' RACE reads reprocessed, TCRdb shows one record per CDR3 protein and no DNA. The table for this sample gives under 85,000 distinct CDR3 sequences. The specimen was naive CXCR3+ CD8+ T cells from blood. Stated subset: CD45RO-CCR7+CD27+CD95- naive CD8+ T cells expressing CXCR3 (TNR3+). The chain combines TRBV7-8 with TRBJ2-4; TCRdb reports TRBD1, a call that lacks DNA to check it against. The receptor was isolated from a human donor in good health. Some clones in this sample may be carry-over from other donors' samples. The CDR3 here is CASSLTGDRGTGGFIQYF.